Below, one T cell receptor (beta chain) is given with its context. This sample is drawn from a study of blood T cell repertoires in COVID-19. Study as a whole: There were acute and convalescent COVID-19 samples, and they came from the United States, Italy and Spain. Sources were T cells, B-cell-depleted T cells, or PBMCs; the material itself was cDNA or gDNA.

The CDR3 totals 15 residues. Germline lookup yields CDR1 LNHDA and CDR2 SQIVND (reference sequence). The V end was cut by 3 bases, the J end by 7 bases, with 16 bases between. In the source study's methods: From reference gene primer amplification, estimates of nucleated cell counts were derived. Clones were sequenced by immunoSEQ multiplex PCR, and TCRdb holds only the in-frame ones, with some missing. The V and J calls and clone size are taken from that table; D and trimming were inferred from the DNA. The data hold about 130,000 clones, with about four fifths observed a single time. The chain carries TRBV19 and TRBJ1-5; a possible D gene is TRBD1 (5 bases). The TCR originated in a man aged 30-40 years with COVID-19, enrolled during active disease. Material: peripheral blood. The CDR3 region has the DNA TGTGCCAGTAGTATTGCGGTCGGGGGAGGGCAGCCCCAGCATTTT. Translated, it gives CASSIAVGGGQPQHF. Full variable domain (missing parts from reference TRBV19 and TRBJ1-5): DGGITQSPKYLFRKEGQNVTLSCEQNLNHDAMYWYRQDPGQGLRLIYYSQIVNDFQKGDIAEGYSVSREKKESFPLTVTSAQKNPTAFYLCASSIAVGGGQPQHFGDGTRLSIL.